The 6 T cell receptor beta chains presented below share a single source sample, sequenced in a study of shared clonotypes between healthy human individuals (dated by TCRdb to 2018 to 2021). Libraries came from the immunoSEQ multiplex PCR assay. TCRdb stores this immuneACCESS table with in-frame sequences only. Part of the clones is absent; in the studies checked, under half of the shortfall reflects unresolved V genes, and no reason is known for the rest. The sample table shows about 680,000 clones, and approximately 73% are seen once. The biggest ten clones account for more than 1.5% of the sample. The sample consisted of memory CD4+ T cells sorted from blood. The cell subset or site label, read with the paper, signifies: CD45RA-negative fraction. The receptors originated from a woman in her twenties or thirties in good health.

This chain connects TRBV29-1 to TRBJ1-4; D perhaps matches TRBD1 (5 bases). With 6 bases removed from V and 6 bases from J, the gap between germline ends came to 11 bases. The CDR3 totals 12 residues. Germline V lookup: CDR1 SQVTM, CDR2 ANQGSEA. CDR3 residues: CSVTGGDEKLFF. The CDR3 DNA is TGCAGCGTAACCGGGGGAGATGAAAAACTGTTTTTT.

The chain uses TRBV9 and TRBJ2-7; TRBD2 matches 7 bases. The CDR3 runs to 16 residues. CDR1 and CDR2 from the germline V gene are SGDLS and YYNGEE. The V segment lost 4 bases and the J segment 4 bases; nucleotides outside the gene matches: 14. DNA for the CDR3: TGTGCCAGCAGCCCCCGAGCGGGAACTGTTCAGTACGAGCAGTACTTC. Translation: CASSPRAGTVQYEQYF.

This clone was found once. The chain is built from TRBV5-1 and TRBJ2-7, with a tentative D call TRBD2 (5 bases). The germline V gene encodes CDR1 SGHRS and CDR2 YFSETQ. V lost 0 bases and J lost 1, with 11 bases in between. This CDR3 is built from 15 residues. CDR3 region: CASSLVASRSYEQYF. DNA of the CDR3: TGCGCCAGCAGCTTGGTGGCTAGCAGATCCTACGAGCAGTACTTC.

The J gene is TRBJ1-4, the V gene TRBV2; D might be TRBD1 (5 bases). V was clipped by 3 bases and J by 0 bases, with 8 bases between them. Germline-derived CDR1 and CDR2 are SNHLY and FYNNEI. The CDR3 is 15 residues long. CDR3 sequence: CASSEGQSTNEKLFF. The CDR3 DNA reads as TGTGCCAGCAGTGAGGGGCAGTCAACTAATGAAAAACTGTTTTTT.

This clone was detected a few times. The chain recombines TRBV4-1 with TRBJ2-6, with D unclear. The CDR3 sequence is 17 residues long. Trimming removed 1 base from V and 0 bases from J, with 10 bases in between. Germline V gene sequence: CDR1 MGHRA, CDR2 YSYEKL. CDR3 residues: CASSQAVRSSGANVLTF. In nucleotides, the CDR3 is TGCGCCAGCAGCCAAGCTGTCAGGAGCTCTGGGGCCAACGTCCTGACTTTC.

This chain links TRBV9 with TRBJ1-4; D gene uncertain. V lost 0 bases and J 6 bases, leaving 6 bases between the germline ends. Germline V CDR1 and CDR2: SGDLS, YYNGEE. This CDR3 is 13 amino acids long. The CDR3 protein is CASSVAVDEKLFF. The CDR3 bases are TGTGCCAGCAGCGTAGCGGTGGATGAAAAACTGTTTTTT.